This TCR beta chain stems from a study of T cell responses to AZD1222 COVID-19 vaccine. Study findings and constraints: Close to half of all spike-specific TCRs reportedly target regions of the variants that are unmutated. Donors, mostly white British, included more females; clonal diversity was possibly underestimated. Just a handful of people given AZD1222 tested seropositive at baseline. The repertoires were collected only after the peak T cell response.

The CDR3 is 15 amino acids. CDR1 and CDR2 from the germline V gene are MGHRA and YSYEKL. V dropped 5 bases and J dropped 0 bases, with 10 bases sitting between them. Data came from immunoSEQ multiplex PCR; TCRdb stores just in-frame clones and leaves some out. The sample lists approximately 140,000 clones, 70% to 90% occurring once. On this clone: Antigen unknown.

The specimen was peripheral blood, collected on day 0 of AZD1222 vaccination. The chain is built from TRBV4-1 and TRBJ2-2; unclear D gene. The sequence came from an adult in good health. CDR3 amino acids: CASSEKGSNTGELFF. The CDR3 region has the DNA TGCGCCAGCAGCGAAAAGGGCTCGAACACCGGGGAGCTGTTTTTT.